These 32 T cell receptor beta chains were sequenced from one sample in a study of tumour-infiltrating T cells in Burkitt lymphoma. The protocol was immunoSEQ multiplex PCR, while the TCRdb copy is restricted to in-frame clones and leaves out a portion. This sample carries about 15,000 clones, roughly 80% of them seen once, and the ten largest clones take around 2%. Source material: tumor tissue. These TCRs come from a human donor with diffuse large B-cell lymphoma.

The V gene is TRBV5-6, the J gene TRBJ1-5, with TRBD1 as a possible D gene (5 bases). V shed 0 bases and J shed 4 bases, with 8 bases lying between them. The CDR3 covers 14 residues. Germline V gene lookup returns CDR1 SGHDT and CDR2 YYEEEE. CDR3 bases: TGTGCCAGCAGCTTGGCCGCAGGGAATCAGCCCCAGCATTTT. The encoded protein is CASSLAAGNQPQHF. The entire variable domain, with the rest obtained from reference TRBV5-6 and TRBJ1-5, is as follows: DAGVTQSPTHLIKTRGQQVTLRCSPKSGHDTVSWYQQALGQGPQFIFQYYEEEERQRGNFPDRFSGHQFPNYSSELNVNALLLGDSALYLCASSLAAGNQPQHFGDGTRLSIL.

V gene TRBV9 combines with J gene TRBJ2-3; 12 nucleotides align to TRBD2. Germline trimming cut 4 bases from V and 5 bases from J; bases unmatched to any gene: 2. Germline CDR1 is SGDLS and CDR2 is YYNGEE. The CDR3 loop spans 14 amino acids. This CDR3 reads CASSTSGGIDTQYF. For the CDR3, the DNA is TGTGCCAGCAGCACTAGCGGGGGGATAGATACGCAGTATTTT.

The chain joins TRBV11-2 to TRBJ2-3; D gene uncertain. CDR3 length: 12 amino acids. V was cut by 5 bases and J by 6 bases, with 9 bases left in between. From germline, CDR1 is SGHAT and CDR2 FQNNGV. In DNA form, the CDR3 reads TGTGCCAGCAGCCTGAGCGCTGATACGCAGTATTTT. This sequence encodes CASSLSADTQYF.

This chain joins TRBV18 and TRBJ2-2, with D possibly TRBD2 on 5 matching bases. The germline gives CDR1 KGHSH, CDR2 LQKENI. The CDR3 is 14 residues long. With 6 bases removed from V and 5 bases from J, the gap between germline ends came to 13 bases. The CDR3 sequence is CASSPFAGTGELFF. The CDR3 DNA sequence: TGTGCCAGCTCCCCATTCGCGGGTACCGGGGAGCTGTTTTTT.

V is TRBV5-6 and J is TRBJ2-2; D may be TRBD1 or TRBD2 (5 bases each). Deletions cut 0 bases from V and 6 bases from J, with 12 bases between. The CDR3 loop spans 15 amino acids. Germline CDR1 and CDR2: SGHDT and YYEEEE. In nucleotides, the CDR3 is TGTGCCAGCAGCTTGGTCCTTTTGGGGGCCGGGGAGCTGTTTTTT. Its translation: CASSLVLLGAGELFF.

The chain links TRBV5-1 to TRBJ1-1; D is perhaps TRBD1 (6 bases). The ends were cut back, 2 bases at V and 7 bases at J, with 18 bases in the middle. CDR1 and CDR2 (germline): SGHRS, YFSETQ. The CDR3 runs 15 residues. CDR3 in DNA: TGCGCCAGCAGCTTATTCAGGGACAACCCCTTTGAAGCTTTCTTT. Translation: CASSLFRDNPFEAFF.

This clone was detected only once. V gene TRBV18 combines with J gene TRBJ2-2; D is undetermined. Per the germline V gene, CDR1 is KGHSH and CDR2 is LQKENI. This CDR3 is built from 12 residues. With 4 bases removed from V and 5 bases from J, the gap between germline ends came to 5 bases. CDR3 DNA: TGTGCCAGCTCACAGGGAACCGGGGAGCTGTTTTTT. This codes for CASSQGTGELFF.

The chain combines TRBV19 with TRBJ1-3, with D hard to call. Per germline, CDR1 LNHDA and CDR2 SQIVND (reference sequence). The CDR3 contains 14 residues. V was clipped by 0 bases and J by 2 bases, with 5 bases between them. The CDR3 region is CASSIEVAGNTIYF. The CDR3 DNA is TGTGCCAGTAGTATAGAGGTTGCTGGAAACACCATATATTTT.

The V call is TRBV5-8, the J call TRBJ1-5; 7 bases line up with TRBD1. V lost 5 bases to trimming and J lost 0 bases; unmatched junction nucleotides: 8. The V gene's germline CDR1 is SGHTS and CDR2 YDEGEE. The CDR3 loop spans 16 amino acids. DNA of the CDR3: TGTGCCAGCAGTTTCCGACAGGGCGCTAGCAATCAGCCCCAGCATTTT. Amino acids: CASSFRQGASNQPQHF.

This clone appeared once. The gene calls are TRBV5-6 and TRBJ2-7; D may be TRBD2 (6 bases). Germline CDR1 is SGHDT and CDR2 is YYEEEE. The CDR3 sequence is 16 residues long. Trimming left V 5 bases short and J 2 bases short, with 20 bases between. CDR3 sequence reads: CASSPDTPGTPYEQYF. DNA of the CDR3: TGTGCCAGCAGTCCTGATACTCCGGGGACTCCCTACGAGCAGTACTTC.

CDR3: CASSPDRGNQPQHF. CDR3 DNA sequence: TGTGCCAGCAGCCCCGACAGGGGAAATCAGCCCCAGCATTTT. This rearrangement joins TRBV5-5 to TRBJ1-5; 8 bases map to TRBD1. In germline, CDR1 is SGHKS, CDR2 YYEKEE (reference sequence). V shed 4 bases and J 4 bases; nucleotides not matched to a gene: 4. This CDR3 comprises 14 residues.

This clone was observed a few times. This sequence joins TRBV7-9 and TRBJ2-3; 8 bases are a match to TRBD2. The germline V gene has CDR1 SEHNR and CDR2 FQNEAQ (reference sequence). The CDR3 covers 15 residues. Unmatched junction bases numbered 9, after V lost 5 bases and J lost 5 bases. In DNA, the CDR3 is TGTGCCAGCAGCCCTCACGGGGGGGCATTAGATACGCAGTATTTT. The encoded protein is CASSPHGGALDTQYF.

This clone is medium-sized by share. This sequence joins TRBV10-3 and TRBJ1-2; 10 nucleotides agree with TRBD1. V lost 2 bases to trimming and J lost 6 bases; unmatched junction nucleotides: 3. The CDR3 consists of 14 residues. Germline CDR1 reads ENHRY; CDR2 reads SYGVKD. The CDR3 DNA reads as TGTGCCATCAGTGAGACGACAGGGGGCAATGGCTACACCTTC. This gives the protein CAISETTGGNGYTF.

This clone has just a few counts. DNA of the CDR3: TGTGCCAGCAGCTTGAGCAGGGGAGACACTGAAGCTTTCTTT. It is translated as CASSLSRGDTEAFF. This chain links TRBV7-9 with TRBJ1-1; possibly TRBD1 for D (6 bases). V was trimmed by 3 bases and J by 3 bases, leaving 11 bases between them. The germline V gene has CDR1 SEHNR and CDR2 FQNEAQ (reference sequence). The CDR3 contains 14 residues.

The J gene is TRBJ1-2, the V gene TRBV29-1; 8 bases line up with TRBD1. CDR1 SQVTM and CDR2 ANQGSEA come from the germline V gene. V gave up 3 bases and J gave up 8 bases; unmatched junction bases: 11. The CDR3 runs to 14 residues. In DNA, the CDR3 is TGCAGCGTTGACCGCCCCGGGACAGGAGGAGGCTACACCTTC. Translated: CSVDRPGTGGGYTF.

This clone was counted a single time. The chain couples TRBV14 to TRBJ1-1; D is undetermined. This CDR3 has 16 amino acids. Germline values: CDR1 SGHDN, CDR2 FVKESK. Trimming took off 1 base at V and 1 base at J, with 13 bases between the two ends. CDR3 sequence reads: CASSQGWRRGNTEAFF. The CDR3 nucleotides are TGTGCCAGCAGCCAAGGGTGGCGACGGGGGAACACTGAAGCTTTCTTT. Variable domain in full (rest from reference TRBV14 and TRBJ1-1): EAGVTQFPSHSVIEKGQTVTLRCDPISGHDNLYWYRRVMGKEIKFLLHFVKESKQDESGMPNNRFLAERTGGTYSTLKVQPAELEDSGVYFCASSQGWRRGNTEAFFGQGTRLTVV.

This chain uses TRBV4-3 with TRBJ2-3; maybe TRBD1 (6 bases). V dropped 4 bases and J dropped 2 bases, with 10 bases sitting between them. Germline V gives CDR1 LGHNA, CDR2 YSLEER. This CDR3 is built from 14 residues. As DNA, the CDR3 is TGCGCCAGCAGCCGACAGGTAACCACAGATACGCAGTATTTT. The encoded protein is CASSRQVTTDTQYF.

The chain recombines TRBV27 with TRBJ1-2; TRBD1 agrees at 8 bases. V shed 3 bases, J shed 7 bases, and the junction held 7 bases outside the gene matches. The CDR3 contains 14 residues. Germline CDR1 is MNHEY and CDR2 is SMNVEV (reference sequence). The CDR3 protein is CASSFRGPTSGYTF. CDR3 coding DNA: TGTGCCAGCAGTTTCAGGGGGCCTACAAGTGGCTACACCTTC.

The V and J genes are TRBV5-6 and TRBJ1-6; D gene uncertain. The CDR3 totals 15 residues. Between the trimmed V and J ends, which lost 4 bases and 3 bases, there was a span of 11 bases. Germline V gene lookup returns CDR1 SGHDT and CDR2 YYEEEE. CDR3 sequence reads: CASSETEIYNSPLHF. CDR3 bases: TGTGCCAGCAGCGAAACAGAGATCTATAATTCACCCCTCCACTTT.

This clone was observed once. This chain joins TRBV29-1 and TRBJ2-7; the match to TRBD1 covers 9 bases. With 6 bases clipped from V and 5 bases from J, the junction kept 5 bases outside the gene matches. This CDR3 is 12 amino acids long. Per the germline V gene, CDR1 is SQVTM and CDR2 is ANQGSEA. CDR3 DNA sequence: TGCAGCGTAGGACAGGGGATCGACGAGCAGTACTTC. Translated: CSVGQGIDEQYF.

This clone was seen once. CDR3 amino acids: CSASFVDEQYF. As DNA, the CDR3 is TGCAGTGCTAGTTTCGTCGACGAGCAGTACTTC. V gene TRBV20-1 combines with J gene TRBJ2-5; the D is unclear. The assigned J gene may be wrong: the sequence end matches TRBJ2-7 better. Germline V gene sequence: CDR1 DFQATT, CDR2 SNEGSKA (reference sequence). The CDR3 contains 11 residues.

The chain is built from TRBV9 and TRBJ2-3, with D perhaps TRBD2 (5 bases). This CDR3 region has 14 residues. Trimming took off 3 bases at V and 2 bases at J, with 10 bases between the two ends. The germline V gene has CDR1 SGDLS and CDR2 YYNGEE. The CDR3 bases are TGTGCCAGCAGCGAGAGCGGACCCACAGATACGCAGTATTTT. Translation: CASSESGPTDTQYF.

This clone has more than one count but fewer than ten. The chain combines TRBV19 with TRBJ1-1; D call uncertain. V was shortened by 0 bases and J by 14 bases, with 13 bases between the two germline ends. The CDR3 runs 12 residues. The germline CDR1 and CDR2 sequences are LNHDA and SQIVND (reference sequence). The CDR3 DNA follows: TGTGCCAGTAGTATAGATCGGTGGGTGCCCTTCTTT. Its translation is CASSIDRWVPFF.

The chain couples TRBV11-2 to TRBJ2-3; 11 bases align to TRBD2. Per the germline V gene, CDR1 is SGHAT and CDR2 is FQNNGV. CDR3 length: 15 residues. The J segment lost 1 base and the V segment lost 6 bases, leaving 3 bases of the junction unmatched. The CDR3 region has the DNA TGTGCCAGCAGGTGGACTAGCGGGCGCACAGATACGCAGTATTTT. Protein: CASRWTSGRTDTQYF.

V gene TRBV5-1 combines with J gene TRBJ1-1; tentative D call: TRBD1 (6 bases). Deletions cut 5 bases from V and 5 bases from J, with 19 bases between. Germline V gene lookup returns CDR1 SGHRS and CDR2 YFSETQ. This CDR3 spans 15 amino acids. The CDR3 reads CASSLFLGAGTEAFF. For the CDR3, the DNA is TGCGCCAGCAGTCTGTTTCTGGGGGCTGGGACTGAAGCTTTCTTT.

The chain links TRBV9 to TRBJ2-6; D tentatively fits TRBD1 or TRBD2 (6 bases each). CDR1 SGDLS and CDR2 YYNGEE come from the germline V gene. The V and J ends lost 0 bases and 0 bases respectively, with 10 bases between them. The CDR3 is made up of 17 amino acids. For the CDR3, the DNA is TGTGCCAGCAGCGTAGCGGGGGCGTCCTCTGGGGCCAACGTCCTGACTTTC. It encodes CASSVAGASSGANVLTF.

This clone came up a few times. This sample includes further DNA sequences coding for the same CDR3. The chain links TRBV9 to TRBJ2-3; D is ambiguous. CDR1 and CDR2 (germline): SGDLS, YYNGEE. The CDR3 is 14 amino acids. The V and J ends lost 1 base and 0 bases respectively, with 6 bases between them. The CDR3, as DNA: TGTGCCAGCAGCGTAAGTGGGAGCACAGATACGCAGTATTTT. Residues: CASSVSGSTDTQYF. Full variable domain (missing parts from reference TRBV9 and TRBJ2-3): DSGVTQTPKHLITATGQRVTLRCSPRSGDLSVYWYQQSLDQGLQFLIQYYNGEERAKGNILERFSAQQFPDLHSELNLSSLELGDSALYFCASSVSGSTDTQYFGPGTRLTVL.

This chain joins TRBV2 and TRBJ1-1; no definite D call. Germline loops: CDR1 SNHLY, CDR2 FYNNEI. The CDR3 covers 13 residues. V was pared by 3 bases and J by 2 bases, with 7 bases between. CDR3 nucleotide sequence: TGTGCCAGCAGTGACCCAGTTAACACTGAAGCTTTCTTT. Protein product: CASSDPVNTEAFF.

The chain uses TRBV28 and TRBJ2-5, with D hard to call. The CDR3 is made up of 16 amino acids. V was cut by 5 bases and J by 7 bases, with 23 bases left in between. CDR1 and CDR2 from the germline V gene are MDHEN and SYDVKM. Written as DNA, the CDR3 is TGTGCCAGCAGTCGACCCGACTTCGACCTAGAAGGGACCCAGTACTTC. Protein: CASSRPDFDLEGTQYF.

The CDR3, as DNA: TGTGCCAGTAACAATGAGAAGCCTAGTGGTGAGCAGTTCTTC. It specifies CASNNEKPSGEQFF. V is TRBV19 and J is TRBJ2-1; D call uncertain. Germline assignment: CDR1 LNHDA and CDR2 SQIVND (reference sequence). The CDR3 contains 14 residues. With 7 bases removed from V and 9 bases from J, the gap between germline ends came to 19 bases.

This clone was counted between two and nine times. This rearrangement joins TRBV19 to TRBJ2-7; D is possibly TRBD1 (6 bases). Germline V lookup: CDR1 LNHDA, CDR2 SQIVND (reference sequence). Trimming shortened V by 1 base and J by 3 bases, and 13 bases separated the two germline ends. This CDR3 spans 15 amino acids. CDR3 sequence (DNA): TGTGCCAGTAGTATAGGGGACAATCTATTCTACGAGCAGTACTTC. Translating it yields CASSIGDNLFYEQYF.

The chain recombines TRBV7-9 with TRBJ2-1, with 8 bases matching TRBD2. The CDR3 covers 12 residues. Germline V gene data show CDR1 as SEHNR and CDR2 as FQNEAQ (reference sequence). V dropped 5 bases and J dropped 9; count of bases not matched to a gene: 3. This chain's CDR3 is CASSQRESEQFF. For the CDR3, the DNA is TGTGCCAGCAGCCAGCGGGAGAGTGAGCAGTTCTTC.